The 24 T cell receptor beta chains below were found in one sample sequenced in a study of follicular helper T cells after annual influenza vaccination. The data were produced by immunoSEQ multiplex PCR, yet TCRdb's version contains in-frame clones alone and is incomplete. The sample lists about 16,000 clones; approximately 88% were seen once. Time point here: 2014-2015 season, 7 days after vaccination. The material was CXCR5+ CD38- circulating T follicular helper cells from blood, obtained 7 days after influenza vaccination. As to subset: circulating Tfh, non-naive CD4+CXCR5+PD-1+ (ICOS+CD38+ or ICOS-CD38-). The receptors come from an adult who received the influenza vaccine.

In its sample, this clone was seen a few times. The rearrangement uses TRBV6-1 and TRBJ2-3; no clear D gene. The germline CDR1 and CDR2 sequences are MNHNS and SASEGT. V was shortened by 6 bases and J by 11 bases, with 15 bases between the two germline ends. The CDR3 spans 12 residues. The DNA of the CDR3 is TGTGCCAGCAGCCCCTCTAGAGGTGGGCAGTATTTT. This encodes CASSPSRGGQYF.

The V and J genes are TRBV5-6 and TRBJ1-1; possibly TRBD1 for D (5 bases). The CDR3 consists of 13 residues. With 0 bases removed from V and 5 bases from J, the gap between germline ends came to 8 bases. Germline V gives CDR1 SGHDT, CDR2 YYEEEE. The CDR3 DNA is TGTGCCAGCAGCTTGGCAGGGCAAACTGAAGCTTTCTTT. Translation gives CASSLAGQTEAFF. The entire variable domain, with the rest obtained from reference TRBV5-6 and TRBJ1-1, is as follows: DAGVTQSPTHLIKTRGQQVTLRCSPKSGHDTVSWYQQALGQGPQFIFQYYEEEERQRGNFPDRFSGHQFPNYSSELNVNALLLGDSALYLCASSLAGQTEAFFGQGTRLTVV.

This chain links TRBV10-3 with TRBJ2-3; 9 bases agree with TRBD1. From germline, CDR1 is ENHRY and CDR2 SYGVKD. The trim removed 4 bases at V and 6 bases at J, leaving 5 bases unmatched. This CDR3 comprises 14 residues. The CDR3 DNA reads TGTGCCATCAGTGGGGGACAGGGCGGGGATACGCAGTATTTT. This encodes CAISGGQGGDTQYF.

The CDR3 is CASSTYRRDRGSNEQFF. CDR3 bases: TGCGCCAGCAGTACCTACCGAAGGGACAGGGGGTCCAATGAGCAGTTCTTC. The genes are TRBV10-2 and TRBJ2-1; 11 bases are a match to TRBD1. Trimming took 5 bases from V and 6 from J; bases not matched to a gene: 12. The length of the CDR3 is 17 residues. Germline CDR1 is WSHSY and CDR2 is SAAADI.

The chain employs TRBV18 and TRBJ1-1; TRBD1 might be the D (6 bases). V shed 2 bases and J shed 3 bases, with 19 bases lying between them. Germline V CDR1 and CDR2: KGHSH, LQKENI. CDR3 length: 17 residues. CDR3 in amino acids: CASSPLTGGGGDTEAFF. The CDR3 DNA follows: TGTGCCAGCTCACCATTAACGGGAGGGGGGGGCGACACTGAAGCTTTCTTT.

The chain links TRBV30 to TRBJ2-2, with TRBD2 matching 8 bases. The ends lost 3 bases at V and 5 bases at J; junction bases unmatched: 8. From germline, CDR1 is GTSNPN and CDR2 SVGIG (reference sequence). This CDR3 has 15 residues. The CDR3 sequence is CAWRAAGGWTGELFF. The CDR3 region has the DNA TGTGCCTGGAGGGCGGCGGGAGGATGGACCGGGGAGCTGTTTTTT.

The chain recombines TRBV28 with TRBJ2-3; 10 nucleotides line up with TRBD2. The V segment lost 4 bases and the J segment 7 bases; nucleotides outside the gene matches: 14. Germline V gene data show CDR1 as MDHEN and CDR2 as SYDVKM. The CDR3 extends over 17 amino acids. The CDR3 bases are TGTGCCAGCAGTTCCCTCCCCCAGCGGGAGGGCCGGTATACGCAGTATTTT. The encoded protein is CASSSLPQREGRYTQYF.

The CDR3 DNA sequence: TGCGCCAGCAGCTTGGTGGGGACAAACACTGAAGCTTTCTTT. It specifies CASSLVGTNTEAFF. The chain employs TRBV5-1 and TRBJ1-1, with D maybe TRBD1 (6 bases). With 0 bases removed from V and 2 bases from J, the gap between germline ends came to 8 bases. Germline V CDR1 and CDR2: SGHRS, YFSETQ. The CDR3 contains 14 residues.

The CDR3 sequence: CASSPTGSSNSYEQYF. CDR3 DNA: TGTGCCAGCAGCCCTACAGGGTCGTCGAACTCCTACGAGCAGTACTTC. This rearrangement joins TRBV14 to TRBJ2-7, with D perhaps TRBD1 (6 bases). CDR3 length: 16 residues. V lost 4 bases, J lost 0 bases, and 16 bases lay in between. Per the germline V gene, CDR1 is SGHDN and CDR2 is FVKESK. The whole variable domain, filled in from reference TRBV14 and TRBJ2-7, reads EAGVTQFPSHSVIEKGQTVTLRCDPISGHDNLYWYRRVMGKEIKFLLHFVKESKQDESGMPNNRFLAERTGGTYSTLKVQPAELEDSGVYFCASSPTGSSNSYEQYFGPGTRLTVT.

In DNA form, the CDR3 reads TGTGCCAGCTCACCAACTGGCGACTATGAGCAGTTCTTC. Translation: CASSPTGDYEQFF. The rearrangement joins TRBV18 to TRBJ2-1, with D uncertain. Germline CDR1 KGHSH, CDR2 LQKENI. The CDR3 contains 13 residues. Between the trimmed V and J ends, which lost 2 bases and 8 bases, there was a span of 10 bases. The full variable domain, in which reference TRBV18 and TRBJ2-1 provide the parts outside the CDR3, is NAGVMQNPRHLVRRRGQEARLRCSPMKGHSHVYWYRQLPEEGLKFMVYLQKENIIDESGMPKERFSAEFPKEGPSILRIQQVVRGDSAAYFCASSPTGDYEQFFGPGTRLTVL.

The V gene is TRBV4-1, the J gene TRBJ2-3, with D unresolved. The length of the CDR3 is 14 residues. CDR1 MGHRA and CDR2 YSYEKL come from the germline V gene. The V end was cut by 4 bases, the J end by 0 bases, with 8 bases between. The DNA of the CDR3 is TGCGCCAGCAGCCCTAGGCAGAGCACAGATACGCAGTATTTT. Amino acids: CASSPRQSTDTQYF.

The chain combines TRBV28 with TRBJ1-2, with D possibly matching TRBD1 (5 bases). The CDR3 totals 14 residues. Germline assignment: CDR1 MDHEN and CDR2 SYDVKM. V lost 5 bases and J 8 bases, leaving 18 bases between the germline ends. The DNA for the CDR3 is TGTGCCAGCAGTATTGGGGGGGAGGTAAAGGGCTACACCTTC. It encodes CASSIGGEVKGYTF.

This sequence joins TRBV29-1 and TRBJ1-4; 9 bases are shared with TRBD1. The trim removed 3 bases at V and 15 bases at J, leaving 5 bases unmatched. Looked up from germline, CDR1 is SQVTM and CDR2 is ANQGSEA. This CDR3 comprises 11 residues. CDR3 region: CSVEGGQGMFF. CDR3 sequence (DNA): TGCAGCGTTGAGGGGGGACAGGGAATGTTTTTT.

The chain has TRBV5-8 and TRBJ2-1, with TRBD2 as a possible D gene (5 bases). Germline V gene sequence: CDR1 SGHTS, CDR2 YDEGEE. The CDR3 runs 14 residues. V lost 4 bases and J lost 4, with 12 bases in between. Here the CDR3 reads CASSIASLYNEQFF. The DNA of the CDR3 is TGTGCCAGCAGCATAGCTAGCTTATACAATGAGCAGTTCTTC.

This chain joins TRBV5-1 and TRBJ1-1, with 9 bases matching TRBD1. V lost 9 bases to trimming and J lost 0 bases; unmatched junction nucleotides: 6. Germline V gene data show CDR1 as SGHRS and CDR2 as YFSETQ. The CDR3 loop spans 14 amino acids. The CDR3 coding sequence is TGCGCCACCCGGACAGGGGCCGTGAACACTGAAGCTTTCTTT. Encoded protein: CATRTGAVNTEAFF.

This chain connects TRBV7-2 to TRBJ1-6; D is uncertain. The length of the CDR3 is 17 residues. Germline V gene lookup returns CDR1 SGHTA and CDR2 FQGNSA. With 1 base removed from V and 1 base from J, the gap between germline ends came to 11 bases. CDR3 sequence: CASSLGVQNSYNSPLHF. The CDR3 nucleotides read TGTGCCAGCAGCTTAGGAGTGCAAAATTCCTATAATTCACCCCTCCACTTT.

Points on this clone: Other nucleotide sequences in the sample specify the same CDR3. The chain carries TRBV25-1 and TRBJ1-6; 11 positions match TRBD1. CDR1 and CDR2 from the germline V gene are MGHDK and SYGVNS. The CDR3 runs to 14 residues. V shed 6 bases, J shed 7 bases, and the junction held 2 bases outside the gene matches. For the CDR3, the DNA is TGTGCCAGCAGCCGGGACAGGGGGAATTCACCCCTCCACTTT. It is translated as CASSRDRGNSPLHF. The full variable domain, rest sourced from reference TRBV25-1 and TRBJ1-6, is EADIYQTPRYLVIGTGKKITLECSQTMGHDKMYWYQQDPGMELHLIHYSYGVNSTEKGDLSSESTVSRIRTEHFPLTLESARPSHTSQYLCASSRDRGNSPLHFGNGTRLTVT.

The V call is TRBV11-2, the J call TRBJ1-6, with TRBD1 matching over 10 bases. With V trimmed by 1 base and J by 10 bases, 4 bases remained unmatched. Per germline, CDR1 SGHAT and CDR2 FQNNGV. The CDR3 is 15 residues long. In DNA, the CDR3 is TGTGCCAGCAGCTTAGTCGGGACAGGGGAGTCACCCCTCCACTTT. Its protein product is CASSLVGTGESPLHF.

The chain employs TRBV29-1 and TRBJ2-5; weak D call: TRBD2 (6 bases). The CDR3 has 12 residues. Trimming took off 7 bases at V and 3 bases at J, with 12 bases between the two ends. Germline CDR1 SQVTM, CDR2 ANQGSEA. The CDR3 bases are TGCAGCGCGCATGGAGGGGAAGAGACCCAGTACTTC. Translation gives CSAHGGEETQYF.

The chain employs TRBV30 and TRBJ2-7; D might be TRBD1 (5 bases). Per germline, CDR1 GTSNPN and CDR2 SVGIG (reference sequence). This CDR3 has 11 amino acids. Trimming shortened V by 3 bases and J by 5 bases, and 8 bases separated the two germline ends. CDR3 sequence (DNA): TGTGCCTGGAGGCAGGGCGACGAGCAGTACTTC. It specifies CAWRQGDEQYF.

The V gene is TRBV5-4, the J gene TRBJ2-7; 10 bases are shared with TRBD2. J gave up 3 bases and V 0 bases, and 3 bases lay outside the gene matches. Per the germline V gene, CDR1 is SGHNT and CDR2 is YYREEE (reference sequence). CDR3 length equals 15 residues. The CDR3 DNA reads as TGTGCCAGCAGCTTGGTCGCTAGCGGGAGCTACGAGCAGTACTTC. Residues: CASSLVASGSYEQYF.

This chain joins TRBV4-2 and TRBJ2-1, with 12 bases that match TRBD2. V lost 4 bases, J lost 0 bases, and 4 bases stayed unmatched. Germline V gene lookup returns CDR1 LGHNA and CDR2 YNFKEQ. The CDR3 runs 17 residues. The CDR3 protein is CASSRTSGTSSYNEQFF. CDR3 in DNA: TGTGCCAGCAGCCGGACTAGCGGGACGAGCTCCTACAATGAGCAGTTCTTC.

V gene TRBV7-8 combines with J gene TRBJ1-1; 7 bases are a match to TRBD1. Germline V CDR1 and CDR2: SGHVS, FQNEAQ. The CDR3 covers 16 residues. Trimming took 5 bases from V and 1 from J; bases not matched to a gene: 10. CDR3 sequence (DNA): TGTGCCAGCAGCCCGTCCGGGACAGCCTCGAACACTGAAGCTTTCTTT. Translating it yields CASSPSGTASNTEAFF.

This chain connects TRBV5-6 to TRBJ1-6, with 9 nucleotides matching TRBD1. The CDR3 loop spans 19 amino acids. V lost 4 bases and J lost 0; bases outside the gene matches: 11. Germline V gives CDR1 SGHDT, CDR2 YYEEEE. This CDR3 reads CASSLGTGLTFSYNSPLHF. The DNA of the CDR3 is TGTGCCAGCAGCCTGGGGACAGGGCTAACTTTCTCCTATAATTCACCCCTCCACTTT.